This T cell receptor (beta chain) was retrieved from a study of shared clonotypes between healthy human individuals. The CDR3 consists of 13 residues. The V gene lost 5 bases and the J gene lost 0 bases, with 6 bases spanning the gap. The germline gives CDR1 SGDLS, CDR2 YYNGEE. Naive CD8 cells lacked CD45RO and underwent positive selection for CCR7, leaving out terminally differentiated effector memory CD45RA+ cells. The DNA input per sorted-subset replicate PCR was 200 ng, corresponding to 30,000 or so T cell genomes. The assay was immunoSEQ multiplex PCR, and TCRdb's table has in-frame clones only and misses some. This table holds millions of clones, roughly 91% found once. Findings of the study overall: Sequencing depth was a factor that was expected to affect clonotype sharing among donors.

Note on this clone: The antigen remains undetermined.

The chain joins TRBV9 to TRBJ2-1; D gene unclear. Sequencing was carried out using naive CD8+ T cells from PBMCs. The sequence was obtained from a man between 18 and 35 years old in good health. Some clones in this sample may be carry-over from other donors' samples. CDR3 region: CASSINSYNEQFF. The CDR3, as DNA: TGTGCCAGCAGTATAAACTCCTACAATGAGCAGTTCTTC.